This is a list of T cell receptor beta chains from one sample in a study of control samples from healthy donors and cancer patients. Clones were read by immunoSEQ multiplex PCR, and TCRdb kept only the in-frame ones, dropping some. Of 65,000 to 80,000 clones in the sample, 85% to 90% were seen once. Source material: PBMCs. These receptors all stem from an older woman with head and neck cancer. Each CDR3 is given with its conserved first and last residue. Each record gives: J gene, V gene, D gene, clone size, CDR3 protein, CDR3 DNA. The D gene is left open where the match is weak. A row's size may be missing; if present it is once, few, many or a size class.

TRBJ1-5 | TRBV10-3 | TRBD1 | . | CATTTGQNQPQHF | TGTGCCACTACGACAGGGCAGAATCAGCCCCAGCATTTT
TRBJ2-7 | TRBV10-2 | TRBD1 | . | CASSEDRAEQYF | TGCGCCAGCAGTGAGGACAGGGCAGAACAGTACTTC
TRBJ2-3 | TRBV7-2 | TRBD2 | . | CASSLMLLAGNTDTQYF | TGTGCCAGCAGCTTAATGTTACTAGCGGGAAACACAGATACGCAGTATTTT
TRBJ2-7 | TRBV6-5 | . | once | CATHRQDTYEQYF | TGTGCCACCCACCGACAGGACACCTACGAGCAGTACTTC
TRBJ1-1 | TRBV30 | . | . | CAWSRDKNTEAFF | TGTGCCTGGAGCCGGGACAAGAACACTGAAGCTTTCTTT
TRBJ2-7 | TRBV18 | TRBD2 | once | CASSPSLAGGSYEQYF | TGTGCCAGCTCACCAAGTTTAGCGGGAGGGTCCTACGAGCAGTACTTC
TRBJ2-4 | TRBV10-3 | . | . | CAISESTNIQYF | TGTGCCATCAGTGAGTCTACAAACATTCAGTACTTC
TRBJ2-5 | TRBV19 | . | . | CASSIDHIRRETQYF | TGTGCCAGTAGTATAGACCATATTCGTCGGGAGACCCAGTACTTC
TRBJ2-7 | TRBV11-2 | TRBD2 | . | CASSLNGGLAEIYEQYF | TGTGCCAGCAGCTTGAACGGAGGACTAGCGGAAATCTACGAGCAGTACTTC
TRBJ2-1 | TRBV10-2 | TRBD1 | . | CASKRQGIGNEQFF | TGCGCCAGCAAAAGACAGGGAATTGGGAATGAGCAGTTCTTC
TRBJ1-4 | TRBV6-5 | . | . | CASSYSVATNEKLFF | TGTGCCAGCAGTTACTCGGTAGCAACTAATGAAAAACTGTTTTTT
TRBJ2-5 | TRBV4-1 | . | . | CASSLARLETQYF | TGCGCCAGCTCACTCGCGAGGCTTGAGACCCAGTACTTC
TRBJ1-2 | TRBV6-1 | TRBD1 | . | CASSEGTGGRYGYTF | TGTGCCAGCAGTGAGGGGACAGGGGGCAGGTATGGCTACACCTTC
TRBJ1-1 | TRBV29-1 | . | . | CSVDPHGGRTEAFF | TGCAGCGTTGATCCACATGGGGGCCGGACTGAAGCTTTCTTT
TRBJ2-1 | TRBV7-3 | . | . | CASSLYAPSLNQNNEQFF | TGTGCCAGCAGCTTGTATGCCCCTAGCTTGAACCAGAACAATGAGCAGTTCTTC
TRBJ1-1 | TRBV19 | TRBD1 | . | CASTRAGQGEAFF | TGTGCCAGTACGCGGGCGGGACAGGGAGAAGCTTTCTTT
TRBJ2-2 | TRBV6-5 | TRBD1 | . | CASRPGGWTGELFF | TGTGCCAGCAGGCCAGGGGGCTGGACCGGGGAGCTGTTTTTT
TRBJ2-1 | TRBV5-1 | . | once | CASSLQGSYNEQFF | TGCGCCAGCAGCTTACAGGGATCCTACAATGAGCAGTTCTTC
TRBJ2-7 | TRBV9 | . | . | CASSVGEGYSYEQYF | TGTGCCAGCAGCGTAGGTGAGGGATACTCCTACGAGCAGTACTTC
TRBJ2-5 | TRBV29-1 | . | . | CSVEDEGRGSDIGETQYF | TGCAGCGTTGAAGATGAAGGCAGGGGAAGTGATATCGGAGAGACCCAGTACTTC
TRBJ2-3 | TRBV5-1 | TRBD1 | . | CASSLGGTGDLSTDTQYF | TGCGCCAGCAGCTTGGGTGGGACAGGGGACCTTAGCACAGATACGCAGTATTTT
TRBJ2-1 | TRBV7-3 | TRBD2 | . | CASRGASGSGEQFF | TGTGCCAGCAGAGGGGCTAGCGGGAGTGGTGAGCAGTTCTTC
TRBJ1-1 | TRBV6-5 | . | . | CASSLPSAGRTEAFF | TGTGCCAGCAGTCTCCCGTCCGCGGGGCGGACTGAAGCTTTCTTT
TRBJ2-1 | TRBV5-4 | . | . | CASRMTESYNEQFF | TGTGCCAGCAGGATGACAGAGTCCTACAATGAGCAGTTCTTC
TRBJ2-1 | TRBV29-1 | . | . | CSVRSPGLGNEQFF | TGCAGCGTCCGATCGCCGGGATTGGGGAATGAGCAGTTCTTC
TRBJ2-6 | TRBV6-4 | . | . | CAGSVDSGANVLTF | TGTGCCGGCAGTGTCGACTCTGGGGCCAACGTCCTGACTTTC
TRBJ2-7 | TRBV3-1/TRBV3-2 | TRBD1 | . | CASSQVTSRDRGYEQYF | TGTGCCAGCAGCCAAGTCACCTCTAGGGACAGGGGATACGAGCAGTACTTC
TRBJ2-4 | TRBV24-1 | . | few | CATSEGGGAKNIQYF | TGTGCCACCAGTGAGGGAGGGGGAGCCAAAAACATTCAGTACTTC
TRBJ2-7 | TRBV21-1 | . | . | CASHRGLAGPSYEQYF | TGTGCCAGCCACCGAGGGCTAGCGGGTCCCTCCTACGAGCAGTACTTC
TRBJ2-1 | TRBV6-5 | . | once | CASRGGYSYNEQFF | TGTGCCAGCAGGGGCGGATATTCCTACAATGAGCAGTTCTTC
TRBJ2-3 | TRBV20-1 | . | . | CSAGAPDTQYF | TGCAGTGCTGGCGCCCCAGATACGCAGTATTTT
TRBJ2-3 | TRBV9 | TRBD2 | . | CASSESVAGGQDTQYF | TGTGCCAGCAGCGAGTCGGTAGCGGGAGGGCAAGATACGCAGTATTTT
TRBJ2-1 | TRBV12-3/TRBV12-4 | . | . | CASSLGAVQFF | TGTGCCAGCAGTTTGGGGGCAGTGCAGTTCTTC
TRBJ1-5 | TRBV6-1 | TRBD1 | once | CASSEQVTGGNQPQHF | TGTGCCAGCAGTGAACAGGTTACAGGGGGCAATCAGCCCCAGCATTTT
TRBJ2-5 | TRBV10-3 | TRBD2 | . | CAISSTSGDRKETQYF | TGTGCCATCAGTTCAACTAGCGGGGACCGTAAAGAGACCCAGTACTTC
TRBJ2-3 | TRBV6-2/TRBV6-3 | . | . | CASSDPPGDTQYF | TGTGCCAGCAGTGACCCCCCGGGAGATACGCAGTATTTT
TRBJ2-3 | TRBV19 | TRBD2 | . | CASSIELAGAHSQYF | TGTGCCAGTAGTATAGAACTAGCGGGAGCCCATTCGCAGTATTTT
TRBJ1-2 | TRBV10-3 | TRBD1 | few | CAISDGGQGNYGYTF | TGTGCCATCAGTGATGGTGGACAGGGGAACTATGGCTACACCTTC
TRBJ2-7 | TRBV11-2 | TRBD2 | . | CASSLPGGYDEQYF | TGTGCCAGCAGCTTACCGGGAGGGTACGACGAGCAGTACTTC
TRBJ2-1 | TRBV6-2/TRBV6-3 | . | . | CASSLMSSGDEQFF | TGTGCCAGCAGTTTAATGTCGTCTGGCGATGAGCAGTTCTTC
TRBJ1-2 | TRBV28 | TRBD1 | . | CASRETGGGGYTF | TGTGCCAGCAGAGAAACAGGGGGAGGTGGCTACACCTTC
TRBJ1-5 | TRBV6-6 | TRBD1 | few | CASSDPTGLNQPQHF | TGTGCCAGCAGTGACCCGACAGGGTTGAATCAGCCCCAGCATTTT
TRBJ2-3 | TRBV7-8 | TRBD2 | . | CAGSREREPSVDTQYF | TGTGCCGGCAGCCGAGAGCGGGAGCCCTCGGTAGATACGCAGTATTTT
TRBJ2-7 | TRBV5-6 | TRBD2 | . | CASSLGRLVRTSGTYEQYF | TGTGCCAGCAGCCTGGGGAGACTAGTAAGGACTAGCGGGACCTACGAGCAGTACTTC
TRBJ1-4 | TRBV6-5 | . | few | CASSYQGRNEKLFF | TGTGCCAGCAGTTACCAGGGGCGGAATGAAAAACTGTTTTTT
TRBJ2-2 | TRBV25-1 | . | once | CASRREDTGELFF | TGTGCCAGCAGACGGGAAGACACCGGGGAGCTGTTTTTT